This TCR beta chain was captured in a study of post-analysis software for immune sequencing data. The study's findings and limits: Normalized Chao1 diversity was significantly reduced in patients versus controls. Samples from one preparation batch, clustered by F measure, grouped strongly together. Controls had lower frequencies than patients of five or six TRBV segments, which included TRBV5-6, TRBV5-1 and TRBV20-1.

Germline lookup yields CDR1 MNHNS and CDR2 SASEGT. V was trimmed by 1 base and J by 5 bases, leaving 11 bases between them. The CDR3 spans 14 residues. For this clonotype: Its target is unknown.

Unique molecular identifiers had been added to the TCR beta cDNA libraries. Researchers reported roughly 0.5 million cDNA molecules coming from roughly 1 to 10 million T cells. From the PCR reads, TCRdb called clonotypes with MiXCR, one entry per CDR3 protein. The data contain under 650,000 distinct CDR3 sequences, 44% of them singletons. The receptor was isolated from a girl under 18 with multiple sclerosis. This rearrangement joins TRBV6-1 to TRBJ2-5; no reliable D call. The sequenced sample was blood. The CDR3 sequence: CASSEGTLRETQYF. The CDR3 DNA sequence: TGTGCCAGCAGTGAAGGGACCCTGCGGGAGACCCAGTACTTC.